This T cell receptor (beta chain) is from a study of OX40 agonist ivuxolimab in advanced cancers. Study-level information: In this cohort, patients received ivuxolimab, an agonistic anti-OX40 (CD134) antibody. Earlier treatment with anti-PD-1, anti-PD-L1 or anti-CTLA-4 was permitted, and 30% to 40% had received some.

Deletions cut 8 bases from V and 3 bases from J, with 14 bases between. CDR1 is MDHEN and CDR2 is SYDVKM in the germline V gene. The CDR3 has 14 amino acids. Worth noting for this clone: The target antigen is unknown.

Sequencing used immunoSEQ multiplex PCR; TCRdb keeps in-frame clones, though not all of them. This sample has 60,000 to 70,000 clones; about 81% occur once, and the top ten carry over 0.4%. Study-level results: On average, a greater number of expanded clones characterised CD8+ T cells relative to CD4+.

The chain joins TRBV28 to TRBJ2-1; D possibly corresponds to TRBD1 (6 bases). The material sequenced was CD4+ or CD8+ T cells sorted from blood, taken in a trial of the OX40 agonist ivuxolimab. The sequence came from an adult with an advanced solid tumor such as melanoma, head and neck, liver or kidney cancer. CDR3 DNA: TGTGCCAGCCAAGAACAGGGCTACTACAATGAGCAGTTCTTC. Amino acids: CASQEQGYYNEQFF.